Each of the 30 T cell receptor beta chains below was sequenced from the same sample in a study of cytomegalovirus exposure and HLA in healthy donors. PCR was performed using 60 Vbeta and 13 Jbeta primers. Profiling relied on immunoSEQ multiplex PCR, and the TCRdb table lists in-frame clones only, not all of them. The table has some 100,000 clones, about 79% seen once. Sequences were obtained from PBMCs. These receptors originate from a female donor in good health and CMV-seropositive.

V gene TRBV28 combines with J gene TRBJ1-1, with D tentatively TRBD1 (5 bases). The CDR3 covers 14 residues. The germline V gene encodes CDR1 MDHEN and CDR2 SYDVKM. Trimming removed 4 bases from V and 3 bases from J, with 12 bases in between. The CDR3 bases are TGTGCCAGCAGTTCCCCGCCAGGGCACACTGAAGCTTTCTTT. Protein product: CASSSPPGHTEAFF.

V is TRBV12-5 and J is TRBJ2-1; D is ambiguous. V was cut by 5 bases and J by 5 bases, with 4 bases left in between. The germline CDR1 and CDR2 sequences are LGHNT and FRNRAP. This CDR3 is 11 amino acids long. This CDR3 is CASGANNEQFF. CDR3 in DNA: TGTGCTAGTGGTGCTAACAATGAGCAGTTCTTC. The full variable domain, rest sourced from reference TRBV12-5 and TRBJ2-1, is DARVTQTPRHKVTEMGQEVTMRCQPILGHNTVFWYRQTMMQGLELLAYFRNRAPLDDSGMPKDRFSAEMPDATLATLKIQPSEPRDSAVYFCASGANNEQFFGPGTRLTVL.

The chain recombines TRBV18 with TRBJ2-7; D gene unclear. Trimming removed 3 bases at V and 6 bases at J, with 6 bases between. Germline V gene sequence: CDR1 KGHSH, CDR2 LQKENI. The CDR3 is made up of 11 amino acids. The CDR3 here is CASSPAREQYF. The CDR3 bases are TGTGCCAGCTCACCGGCACGCGAGCAGTACTTC.

The chain uses TRBV25-1 and TRBJ2-3, with 11 bases matching TRBD1. Germline assignment: CDR1 MGHDK and CDR2 SYGVNS. This CDR3 comprises 16 residues. The V segment lost 4 bases and the J segment 2 bases; nucleotides outside the gene matches: 5. This CDR3 is CASSGTGQGATDTQYF. As DNA, the CDR3 is TGTGCCAGCAGTGGTACCGGACAGGGGGCCACAGATACGCAGTATTTT.

A single count supports this clone. The V call is TRBV7-2, the J call TRBJ2-5; D is unresolved. The CDR3 is 13 residues long. Germline V gene lookup returns CDR1 SGHTA and CDR2 FQGNSA. V was pared by 3 bases and J by 5 bases, with 10 bases between. The CDR3 spells CASSFWAWETQYF. CDR3 DNA sequence: TGTGCCAGCAGCTTCTGGGCTTGGGAGACCCAGTACTTC.

J is TRBJ2-3 and V is TRBV5-4, with D unresolved. V lost 1 base to trimming and J lost 1 base, with 13 bases between them. The germline V gene encodes CDR1 SGHNT and CDR2 YYREEE (reference sequence). This CDR3 region has 16 residues. The CDR3 DNA reads TGTGCCAGCAGCTTGAATACTATCCCAGGCACAGATACGCAGTATTTT. Protein product: CASSLNTIPGTDTQYF. Complete variable domain (other parts from reference TRBV5-4 and TRBJ2-3): ETGVTQSPTHLIKTRGQQVTLRCSSQSGHNTVSWYQQALGQGPQFIFQYYREEENGRGNFPPRFSGLQFPNYSSELNVNALELDDSALYLCASSLNTIPGTDTQYFGPGTRLTVL.

CDR3 nucleotides: TGCGCCAGCAGTGAACGGGGTCTCCTCGGCGAGCAGTACTTC. The encoded protein is CASSERGLLGEQYF. This chain uses TRBV10-2 with TRBJ2-7; possible D gene TRBD2, 5 bases. The germline CDR1 and CDR2 sequences are WSHSY and SAAADI. The CDR3 is made up of 14 amino acids. The V and J ends lost 3 bases and 6 bases respectively, with 15 bases between them.

This clone appeared once. The chain has TRBV10-2 and TRBJ1-5; D unclear. CDR1 WSHSY and CDR2 SAAADI come from the germline V gene. The V gene lost 6 bases and the J gene lost 1 base, with 4 bases spanning the gap. This CDR3 region has 12 residues. In DNA, the CDR3 is TGCGCCAGCAGCACAAGCAATCAGCCCCAGCATTTT. Translated, it gives CASSTSNQPQHF.

The chain carries TRBV6-1 and TRBJ2-7, with D perhaps matching TRBD1 (6 bases). The CDR3 runs to 13 residues. Germline V gene lookup returns CDR1 MNHNS and CDR2 SASEGT. V was shortened by 6 bases and J by 13 bases, with 22 bases between the two germline ends. CDR3 loop: CASRTATGHRRYF. CDR3 nucleotide sequence: TGTGCCAGCAGGACGGCGACAGGCCACCGACGATACTTC.

The rearrangement uses TRBV12-5 and TRBJ2-1; 10 bases are shared with TRBD2. The CDR3 is made up of 17 amino acids. V lost 0 bases to trimming and J lost 5 bases; unmatched junction nucleotides: 7. Germline V CDR1 and CDR2: LGHNT, FRNRAP. The CDR3 sequence is CASGLVSGGLFNNEQFF. Here the CDR3 DNA reads TGTGCTAGTGGTTTGGTTAGCGGGGGGCTCTTCAACAATGAGCAGTTCTTC.

The rearrangement links TRBV12-2 to TRBJ2-1; the table assigns TRBD1, which was not confirmed against the DNA. TRBV12-2 is assigned pseudogene status. CDR3 length: 17 residues. This CDR3 reads CASRLVYGAPRWNEQFF. The DNA of the CDR3 is TGTGCAAGTCGCTTAGTTTATGGGGCTCCAAGGTGGAATGAGCAGTTCTTC.

This chain joins TRBV5-1 and TRBJ2-5; D is possibly TRBD2 (5 bases). This CDR3 spans 16 amino acids. V gave up 4 bases and J gave up 4 bases, with 20 bases separating them. CDR1 SGHRS and CDR2 YFSETQ come from the germline V gene. The CDR3 DNA reads TGCGCCAGCAGCCCCTCCGGGGTCCTCCCAGGAGAGACCCAGTACTTC. Its protein is CASSPSGVLPGETQYF.

The chain couples TRBV30 to TRBJ1-2; TRBD1 matches at 10 bases. Losses at the gene ends were 0 bases for V and 4 bases for J; bases not matched to a gene: 5. The length of the CDR3 is 15 residues. Germline V lookup: CDR1 GTSNPN, CDR2 SVGIG (reference sequence). CDR3 sequence (DNA): TGTGCCTGGAGTGTATCGGGACAGGGGATCTATGGCTACACCTTC. Translated: CAWSVSGQGIYGYTF.

CDR3 in DNA: TGCGCCAGCAGCCCCCTCCAGTACGATAATTCACCCCTCCACTTT. This gives the protein CASSPLQYDNSPLHF. The chain joins TRBV4-1 to TRBJ1-6; no clear D. The germline gives CDR1 MGHRA, CDR2 YSYEKL. The CDR3 spans 15 residues. V dropped 4 bases and J dropped 5 bases, with 12 bases sitting between them.

This chain joins TRBV30 and TRBJ2-6; maybe TRBD1 (6 bases). The CDR3 runs to 19 residues. Between the trimmed V and J ends, which lost 3 bases and 1 base, there was a span of 22 bases. Germline V lookup: CDR1 GTSNPN, CDR2 SVGIG (reference sequence). CDR3 amino acids: CAWSPGQTIRPSGANVLTF. CDR3 in DNA: TGTGCCTGGAGCCCCGGACAGACCATACGCCCATCTGGGGCCAACGTCCTGACTTTC.

The CDR3 spells CASSQKAGTGAYNSPLHF. CDR3 DNA sequence: TGCGCCAGCAGCCAAAAAGCCGGGACAGGGGCATATAATTCACCCCTCCACTTT. The chain joins TRBV4-3 to TRBJ1-6; 10 bases are a match to TRBD1. The germline CDR1 and CDR2 sequences are LGHNA and YSLEER. CDR3 length equals 18 residues. V trimming: 2 bases; J trimming: 4 bases; junction bases outside the gene matches: 8.

The CDR3 spells CASSRGPGTGASGANVLTF. As DNA, the CDR3 is TGTGCCAGCAGCCGCGGTCCCGGGACAGGAGCCTCTGGGGCCAACGTCCTGACTTTC. J is TRBJ2-6 and V is TRBV4-2; 8 bases align to TRBD1. The ends lost 4 bases at V and 0 bases at J; junction bases unmatched: 11. CDR1 and CDR2 from the germline V gene are LGHNA and YNFKEQ. The CDR3 is 19 amino acids.

The rearrangement joins TRBV19 to TRBJ1-2, with 9 bases aligning to TRBD1. V was pared by 7 bases and J by 0 bases, with 3 bases of the junction left unmatched. The germline CDR1 and CDR2 sequences are LNHDA and SQIVND (reference sequence). The CDR3 runs to 14 residues. In DNA, the CDR3 is TGTGCCAGTACCCGACAGGGGGCTAACTATGGCTACACCTTC. As protein: CASTRQGANYGYTF.

A note on this clone: At one end, the junction sequence differs from germline, possibly due to a read error. The chain joins TRBV7-9 to TRBJ1-1; unclear D gene. The CDR3 length is 16 residues. From germline, CDR1 is SEHNR and CDR2 FQNEAQ (reference sequence). CDR3 sequence: CSSIPVTGIMNTEAFF. The DNA for the CDR3 is TGTTCCAGCATTCCGGTCACCGGGATAATGAACACTGAAGCTTTCTTT.

V gene TRBV19 combines with J gene TRBJ1-2, with no clear D. The germline CDR1 and CDR2 sequences are LNHDA and SQIVND (reference sequence). The V gene lost 3 bases and the J gene lost 8 bases, with 7 bases spanning the gap. The CDR3 spans 11 residues. CDR3 DNA sequence: TGTGCCAGTAGTATTCGGCGGGGCTACACCTTC. This translates into CASSIRRGYTF.

V is TRBV19 and J is TRBJ1-5; D perhaps matches TRBD1 (5 bases). The CDR3 spans 15 residues. With 5 bases removed from V and 6 bases from J, the gap between germline ends came to 17 bases. Germline values: CDR1 LNHDA, CDR2 SQIVND (reference sequence). The CDR3: CASSPPGGSVQPQHF. The CDR3 DNA is TGTGCCAGTAGTCCACCGGGGGGGTCCGTTCAGCCCCAGCATTTT. Combining the CDR3 with reference TRBV19 and TRBJ1-5 gives the whole variable domain DGGITQSPKYLFRKEGQNVTLSCEQNLNHDAMYWYRQDPGQGLRLIYYSQIVNDFQKGDIAEGYSVSREKKESFPLTVTSAQKNPTAFYLCASSPPGGSVQPQHFGDGTRLSIL.

V usage is TRBV7-2 and J usage is TRBJ1-1, with 11 bases aligning to TRBD1. After removal of 2 bases from V and 11 bases from J, the junction contained 13 bases not matched to a gene. This CDR3 is built from 16 residues. CDR1 is SGHTA and CDR2 is FQGNSA in the germline V gene. CDR3 amino acids: CASSLIVTGTGGSAFF. In DNA, the CDR3 is TGTGCCAGCAGCTTAATCGTAACCGGGACAGGGGGGTCTGCTTTCTTT. Drawing the rest from reference TRBV7-2 and TRBJ1-1, the complete variable domain is GAGVSQSPSNKVTEKGKDVELRCDPISGHTALYWYRQSLGQGLEFLIYFQGNSAPDKSGLPSDRFSAERTGGSVSTLTIQRTQQEDSAVYLCASSLIVTGTGGSAFFGQGTRLTVV.

The gene calls are TRBV13 and TRBJ2-1; D is perhaps TRBD2 (6 bases). The germline V gene encodes CDR1 PRHDT and CDR2 FYEKMQ (reference sequence). The length of the CDR3 is 16 residues. Trimming stripped 1 base from V and 4 bases from J, with 14 bases between. The CDR3 region is CASSLVGSGTYNEQFF. The CDR3 region has the DNA TGTGCCAGCAGCTTAGTGGGTAGCGGTACTTACAATGAGCAGTTCTTC.

The J gene is TRBJ2-2, the V gene TRBV21-1; the D call TRBD1 from the table was never checked on the DNA. TRBV21-1 is deemed a pseudogene. The CDR3 totals 14 residues. The CDR3 protein is CASSLQQVPGELFF. The CDR3 bases are TGTGCCAGCAGCCTTCAACAGGTCCCCGGGGAGCTGTTTTTT.

The V call is TRBV11-1, the J call TRBJ1-3; TRBD1 might be the D (6 bases). The CDR3 spans 15 residues. Trimming pared 8 bases from V and 0 bases from J, leaving 14 bases between. CDR1 and CDR2 from the germline V gene are SGHAT and FQDESV (reference sequence). CDR3 nucleotides: TGTGCCAGCTCCGGACAGTCTTTCTCTGGAAACACCATATATTTT. Translating gives CASSGQSFSGNTIYF.

The chain joins TRBV5-4 to TRBJ2-6; 9 bases are a match to TRBD1. V gave up 1 base and J gave up 5 bases; unmatched junction bases: 7. The CDR3 has 17 residues. CDR1 is SGHNT, CDR2 YYREEE, per germline (reference sequence). The CDR3 here is CASSLRTGVGRANVLTF. The DNA of the CDR3 is TGTGCCAGCAGCTTGAGGACAGGGGTAGGAAGGGCCAACGTCCTGACTTTC.

The chain links TRBV5-4 to TRBJ2-1, with 11 bases aligning to TRBD1. The J segment lost 6 bases and the V segment lost 3 bases, leaving 5 bases of the junction unmatched. Looked up from germline, CDR1 is SGHNT and CDR2 is YYREEE (reference sequence). This CDR3 comprises 15 residues. CDR3 loop: CASSWTGGASNEQFF. CDR3 nucleotide sequence: TGTGCCAGCAGCTGGACAGGGGGCGCGAGCAATGAGCAGTTCTTC.

The rearrangement links TRBV7-6 to TRBJ1-3, with D perhaps matching TRBD1 (6 bases). Trimming removed 5 bases at V and 0 bases at J, with 14 bases between. This CDR3 contains 16 residues. Germline lookup yields CDR1 SGHVS and CDR2 FNYEAQ. Written as DNA, the CDR3 is TGTGCCAGCAGCACCACAGGGTTGAACTCTGGAAACACCATATATTTT. Amino acid sequence: CASSTTGLNSGNTIYF.

This clone was picked up a small number of times. V and J are TRBV11-1 and TRBJ2-3; tentatively, D is TRBD2 (5 bases). Germline V lookup: CDR1 SGHAT, CDR2 FQDESV (reference sequence). The CDR3 is 14 amino acids. The V end lost 11 bases, the J end lost 1 base, and 16 bases lay between the germline ends. In nucleotides, the CDR3 is TGTGCCTCCAGCGGCGGTGTGGGCACAGATACGCAGTATTTT. Amino acid sequence: CASSGGVGTDTQYF.

V is TRBV6-5 and J is TRBJ2-7; possible D gene TRBD2, 6 bases. Germline loops: CDR1 MNHEY, CDR2 SVGAGI. V gave up 11 bases and J gave up 4 bases, with 21 bases separating them. This CDR3 has 14 amino acids. The CDR3 loop reads CASSMDGRSYEQYF. The CDR3 DNA reads as TGTGCCTCCTCCATGGACGGGAGATCTTACGAGCAGTACTTC.